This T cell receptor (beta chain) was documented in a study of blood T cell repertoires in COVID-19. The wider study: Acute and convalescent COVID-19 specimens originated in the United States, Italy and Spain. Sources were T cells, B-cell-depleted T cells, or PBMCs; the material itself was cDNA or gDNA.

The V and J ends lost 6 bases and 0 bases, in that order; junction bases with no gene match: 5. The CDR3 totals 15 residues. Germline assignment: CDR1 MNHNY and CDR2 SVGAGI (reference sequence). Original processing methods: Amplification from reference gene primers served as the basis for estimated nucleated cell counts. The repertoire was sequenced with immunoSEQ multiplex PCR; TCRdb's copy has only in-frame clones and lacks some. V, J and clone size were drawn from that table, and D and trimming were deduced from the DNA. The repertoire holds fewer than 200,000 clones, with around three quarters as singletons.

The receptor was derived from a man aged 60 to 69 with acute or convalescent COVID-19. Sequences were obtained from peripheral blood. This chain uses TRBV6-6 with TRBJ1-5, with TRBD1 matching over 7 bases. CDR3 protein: CASRTGTDSNQPQHF. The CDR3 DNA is TGTGCCAGCAGAACCGGGACAGATAGCAATCAGCCCCAGCATTTT.